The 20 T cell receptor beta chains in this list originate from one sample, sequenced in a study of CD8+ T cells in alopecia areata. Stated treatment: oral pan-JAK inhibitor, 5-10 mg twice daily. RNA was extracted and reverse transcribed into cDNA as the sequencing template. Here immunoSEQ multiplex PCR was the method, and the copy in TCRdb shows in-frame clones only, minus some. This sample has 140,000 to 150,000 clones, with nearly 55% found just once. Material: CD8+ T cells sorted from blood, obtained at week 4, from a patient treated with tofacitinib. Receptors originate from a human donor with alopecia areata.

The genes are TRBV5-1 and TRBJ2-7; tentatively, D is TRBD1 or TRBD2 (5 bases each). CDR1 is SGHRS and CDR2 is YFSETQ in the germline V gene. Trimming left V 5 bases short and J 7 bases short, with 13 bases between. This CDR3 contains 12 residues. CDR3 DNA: TGCGCCAGCAGGGGGGAAGACTGGGAGCAGTACTTC. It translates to CASRGEDWEQYF.

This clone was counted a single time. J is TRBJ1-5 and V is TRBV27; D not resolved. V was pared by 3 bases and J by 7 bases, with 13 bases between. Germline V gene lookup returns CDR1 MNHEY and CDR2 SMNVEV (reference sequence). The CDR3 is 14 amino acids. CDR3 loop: CASSLVIGKQPQHF. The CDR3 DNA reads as TGTGCCAGCAGTTTGGTTATAGGGAAACAGCCCCAGCATTTT.

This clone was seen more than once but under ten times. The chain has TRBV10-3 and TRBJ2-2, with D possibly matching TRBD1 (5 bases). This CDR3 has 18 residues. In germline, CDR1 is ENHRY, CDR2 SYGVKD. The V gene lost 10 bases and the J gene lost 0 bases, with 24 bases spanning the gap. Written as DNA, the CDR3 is TGTGCCACCTCCCCTTTAGCAGGGCTGAATTCGAACACCGGGGAGCTGTTTTTT. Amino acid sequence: CATSPLAGLNSNTGELFF.

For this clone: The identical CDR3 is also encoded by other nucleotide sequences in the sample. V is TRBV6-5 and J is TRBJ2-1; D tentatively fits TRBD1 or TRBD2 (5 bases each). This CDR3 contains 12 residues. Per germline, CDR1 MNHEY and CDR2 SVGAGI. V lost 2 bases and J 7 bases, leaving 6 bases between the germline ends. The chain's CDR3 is CASSYGGNEQFF. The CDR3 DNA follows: TGTGCCAGCAGTTACGGGGGTAATGAGCAGTTCTTC.

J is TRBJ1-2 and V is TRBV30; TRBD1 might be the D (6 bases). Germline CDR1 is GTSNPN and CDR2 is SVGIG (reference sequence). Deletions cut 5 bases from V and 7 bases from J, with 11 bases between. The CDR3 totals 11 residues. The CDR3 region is CAWSEGGGYTF. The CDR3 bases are TGTGCCTGGTCTGAAGGGGGTGGCTACACCTTC.

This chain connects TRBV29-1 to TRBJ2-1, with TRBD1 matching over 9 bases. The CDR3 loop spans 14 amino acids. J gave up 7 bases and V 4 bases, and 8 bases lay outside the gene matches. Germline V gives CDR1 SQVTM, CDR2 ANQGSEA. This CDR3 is CSVVDRGILNEQFF. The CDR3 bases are TGCAGCGTTGTCGACAGGGGGATTTTGAATGAGCAGTTCTTC.

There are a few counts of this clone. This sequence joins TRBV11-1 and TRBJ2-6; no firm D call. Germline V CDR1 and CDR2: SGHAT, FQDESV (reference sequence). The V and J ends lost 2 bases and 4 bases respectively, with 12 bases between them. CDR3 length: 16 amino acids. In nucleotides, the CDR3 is TGTGCCAGCAGCTTAAGGTCGGCGAGGGGGGCCAACGTCCTGACTTTC. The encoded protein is CASSLRSARGANVLTF.

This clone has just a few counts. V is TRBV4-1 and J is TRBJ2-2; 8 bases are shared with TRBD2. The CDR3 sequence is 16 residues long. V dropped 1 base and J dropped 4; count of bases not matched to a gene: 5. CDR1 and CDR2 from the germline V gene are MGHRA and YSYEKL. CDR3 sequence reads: CASSQGRGASTGELFF. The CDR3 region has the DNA TGCGCCAGCAGCCAAGGGCGGGGGGCGAGCACCGGGGAGCTGTTTTTT.

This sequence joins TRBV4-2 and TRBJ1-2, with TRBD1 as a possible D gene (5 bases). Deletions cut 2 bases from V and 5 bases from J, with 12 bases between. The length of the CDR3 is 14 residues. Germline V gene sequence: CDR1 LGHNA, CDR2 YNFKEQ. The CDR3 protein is CASSQSSRAYGYTF. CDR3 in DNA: TGTGCCAGCAGCCAATCGTCCAGGGCGTATGGCTACACCTTC.

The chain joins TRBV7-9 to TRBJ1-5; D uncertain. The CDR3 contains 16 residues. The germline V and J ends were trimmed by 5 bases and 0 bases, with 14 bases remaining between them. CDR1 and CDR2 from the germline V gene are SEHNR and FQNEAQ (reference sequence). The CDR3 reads CASSLGEGSSNQPQHF. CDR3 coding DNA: TGTGCCAGCAGCCTCGGGGAGGGTAGTAGCAATCAGCCCCAGCATTTT.

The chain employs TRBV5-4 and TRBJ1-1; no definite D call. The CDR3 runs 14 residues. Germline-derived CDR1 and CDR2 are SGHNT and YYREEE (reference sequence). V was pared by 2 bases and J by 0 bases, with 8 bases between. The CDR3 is CASSFGRMNTEAFF. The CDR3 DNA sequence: TGTGCCAGCAGCTTCGGGCGAATGAACACTGAAGCTTTCTTT.

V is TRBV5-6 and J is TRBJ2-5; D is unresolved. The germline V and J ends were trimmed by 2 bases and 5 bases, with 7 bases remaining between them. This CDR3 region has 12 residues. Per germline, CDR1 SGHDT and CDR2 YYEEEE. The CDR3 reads CASSFQEETQYF. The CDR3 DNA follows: TGTGCCAGCAGCTTCCAGGAGGAGACCCAGTACTTC.

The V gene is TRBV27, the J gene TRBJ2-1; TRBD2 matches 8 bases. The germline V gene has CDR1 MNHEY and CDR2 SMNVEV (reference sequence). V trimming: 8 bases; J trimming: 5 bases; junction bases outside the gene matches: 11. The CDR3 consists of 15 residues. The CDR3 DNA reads TGTGCCAGCCGCCCCGGGACTAGTCTACACAATGAGCAGTTCTTC. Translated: CASRPGTSLHNEQFF.

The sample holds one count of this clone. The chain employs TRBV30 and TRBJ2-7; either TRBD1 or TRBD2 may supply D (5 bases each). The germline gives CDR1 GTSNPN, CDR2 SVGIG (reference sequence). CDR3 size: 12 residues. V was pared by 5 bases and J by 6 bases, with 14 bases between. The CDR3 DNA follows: TGTGCCTGGGCTCCTTCGGGACCCGAGCAGTACTTC. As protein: CAWAPSGPEQYF.

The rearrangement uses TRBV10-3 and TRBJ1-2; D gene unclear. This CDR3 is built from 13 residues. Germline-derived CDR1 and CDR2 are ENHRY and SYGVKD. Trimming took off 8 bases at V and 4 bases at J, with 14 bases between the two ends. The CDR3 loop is CAIAEPGVYGYTF. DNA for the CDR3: TGTGCCATCGCCGAGCCCGGGGTCTATGGCTACACCTTC.

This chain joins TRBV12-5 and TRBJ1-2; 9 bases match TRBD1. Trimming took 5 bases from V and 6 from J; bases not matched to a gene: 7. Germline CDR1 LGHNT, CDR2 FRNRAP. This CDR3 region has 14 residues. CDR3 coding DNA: TGTGCTAGTGGTACCCTGGGGACAGGGAATGGCTACACCTTC. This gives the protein CASGTLGTGNGYTF.

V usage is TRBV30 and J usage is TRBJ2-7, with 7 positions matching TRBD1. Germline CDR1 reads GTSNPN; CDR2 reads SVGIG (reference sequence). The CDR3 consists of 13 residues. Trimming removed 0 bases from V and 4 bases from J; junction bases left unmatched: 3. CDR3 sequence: CAWSVVTGYEQYF. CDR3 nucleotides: TGTGCCTGGAGTGTCGTGACAGGGTACGAGCAGTACTTC.

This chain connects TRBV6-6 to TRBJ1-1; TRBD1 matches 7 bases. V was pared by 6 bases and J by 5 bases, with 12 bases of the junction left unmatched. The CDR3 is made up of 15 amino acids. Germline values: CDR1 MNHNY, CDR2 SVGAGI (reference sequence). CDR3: CASSFLGQAGTEAFF. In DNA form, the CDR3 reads TGTGCCAGCAGCTTCCTTGGACAGGCAGGAACTGAAGCTTTCTTT.

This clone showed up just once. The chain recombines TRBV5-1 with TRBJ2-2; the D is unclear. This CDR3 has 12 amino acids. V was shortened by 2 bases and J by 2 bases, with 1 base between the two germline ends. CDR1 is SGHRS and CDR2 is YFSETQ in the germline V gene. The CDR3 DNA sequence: TGCGCCAGCAGCTTCAACACCGGGGAGCTGTTTTTT. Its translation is CASSFNTGELFF.

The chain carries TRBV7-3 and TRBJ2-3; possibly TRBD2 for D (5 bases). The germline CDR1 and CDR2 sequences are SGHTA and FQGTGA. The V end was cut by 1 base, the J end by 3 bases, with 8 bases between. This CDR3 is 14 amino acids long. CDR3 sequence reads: CASSLRGGTDTQYF. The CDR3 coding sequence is TGTGCCAGCAGCTTAAGAGGAGGTACAGATACGCAGTATTTT.